This T cell receptor (beta chain) was recovered during a study of T cell repertoires in cytomegalovirus infection. Study summary: Alongside well-studied HLA-B-restricted CMV epitopes, recently identified HLA-C-restricted CMV epitopes were also used. In public TCR beta signatures, there were indications of both CMV infection and matching HLA type. Study results and caveats: CMV-specific TCR beta clonotypes restricted by HLA-C dominated the ex vivo response.

Details on this clonotype: Its antigen is not identified.

CDR1 and CDR2 (germline): SGHAT, FQNNGV. The CDR3 length is 15 residues. V lost 4 bases and J lost 8; bases outside the gene matches: 12. A single record per CDR3 protein comes from TCRdb applying MiXCR to the reads. The table shows about 890,000 distinct CDR3 sequences, with around 30% occurring only once. The chain couples TRBV11-2 to TRBJ1-2; TRBD1 matches at 8 bases. Specimen: cultured CD8+ T cells from PBMCs, collected from culture after CMV antigen stimulation. This clonotype was sampled from a human donor in good health (CMV status not recorded). Some clones in this sample may be carry-over from other donors' samples. The CDR3 loop is CASSSMRTGMDGYTF. Written as DNA, the CDR3 is TGTGCCAGCAGCTCCATGAGGACAGGGATGGACGGCTACACCTTC.